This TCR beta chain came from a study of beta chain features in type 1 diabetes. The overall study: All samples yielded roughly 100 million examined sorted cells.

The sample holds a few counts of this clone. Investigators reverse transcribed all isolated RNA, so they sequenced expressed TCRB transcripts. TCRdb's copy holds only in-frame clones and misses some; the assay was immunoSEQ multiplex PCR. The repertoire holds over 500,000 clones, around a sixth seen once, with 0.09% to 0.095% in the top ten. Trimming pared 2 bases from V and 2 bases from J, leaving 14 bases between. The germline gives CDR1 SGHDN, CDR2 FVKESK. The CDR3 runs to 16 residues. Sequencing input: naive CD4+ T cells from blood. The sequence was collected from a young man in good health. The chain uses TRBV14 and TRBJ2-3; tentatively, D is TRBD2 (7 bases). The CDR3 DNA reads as TGTGCCAGCAGCCAAAGCGGGACAATCGCCACAGATACGCAGTATTTT. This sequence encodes CASSQSGTIATDTQYF.